The 15 T cell receptor beta chains below were found in one sample sequenced in a study of beta chain features in type 1 diabetes. Of the isolated RNA, all was reverse transcribed, and so the sequenced material was expressed TCRB transcripts. This table comes from immunoSEQ multiplex PCR, and its TCRdb copy is limited to in-frame clones, with some not included. The sample carries a few hundred thousand clones, roughly 30% recorded once. The sequencing sample was made of naive CD4+ T cells from blood. Receptors originate from a young man in good health.

The J gene is TRBJ1-1, the V gene TRBV7-9; D not resolved. Deletions cut 1 base from V and 3 bases from J, with 6 bases between. This CDR3 spans 13 amino acids. Germline V CDR1 and CDR2: SEHNR, FQNEAQ (reference sequence). Here the CDR3 reads CASSLELDTEAFF. For the CDR3, the DNA is TGTGCCAGCAGCTTAGAATTGGACACTGAAGCTTTCTTT.

The chain couples TRBV10-3 to TRBJ1-4; 8 positions match TRBD1. Germline lookup yields CDR1 ENHRY and CDR2 SYGVKD. The CDR3 consists of 13 residues. The V gene end was trimmed by 9 bases and the J gene end by 7 bases; junction bases not matched to a gene: 7. CDR3 bases: TGTGCCATTAGCCCAGGGGGCTTTGAAAAACTGTTTTTT. Translating it yields CAISPGGFEKLFF.

V is TRBV7-9 and J is TRBJ2-4; the match to TRBD2 covers 9 bases. V trimming: 4 bases; J trimming: 6 bases; junction bases outside the gene matches: 7. The CDR3 consists of 15 residues. CDR1 SEHNR and CDR2 FQNEAQ come from the germline V gene (reference sequence). The CDR3 is CASSSPTAGGNIQYF. In DNA, the CDR3 is TGTGCCAGCAGCTCGCCGACAGCGGGGGGAAACATTCAGTACTTC.

This clone was observed a few times. The genes are TRBV29-1 and TRBJ2-1, with TRBD1 matching over 7 bases. The CDR3 length is 12 residues. Germline V gene sequence: CDR1 SQVTM, CDR2 ANQGSEA. The V gene end was trimmed by 7 bases and the J gene end by 8 bases; junction bases not matched to a gene: 8. The CDR3 bases are TGCAGCGCTCCGGGACAGACCGATGAGCAGTTCTTC. The encoded protein is CSAPGQTDEQFF.

V gene TRBV10-3 combines with J gene TRBJ1-1, with D possibly matching TRBD1 (6 bases). This CDR3 spans 17 amino acids. Germline V gene lookup returns CDR1 ENHRY and CDR2 SYGVKD. Deletions cut 7 bases from V and 1 base from J, with 22 bases between. The CDR3 DNA is TGTGCCATCACCCCGTCAGAGGGCACACAGGGGAACACTGAAGCTTTCTTT. Translated: CAITPSEGTQGNTEAFF.

This rearrangement joins TRBV10-3 to TRBJ2-5, with 14 bases matching TRBD2. Germline V lookup: CDR1 ENHRY, CDR2 SYGVKD. The CDR3 has 14 residues. V trimming: 6 bases; J trimming: 5 bases; junction bases outside the gene matches: 2. As DNA, the CDR3 is TGTGCCATCAGGACTAGCGGGAGGGGGGAGACCCAGTACTTC. The encoded protein is CAIRTSGRGETQYF.

The rearrangement uses TRBV5-1 and TRBJ2-3; no reliable D call. This CDR3 is built from 15 residues. Trimming pared 5 bases from V and 0 bases from J, leaving 13 bases between. Germline values: CDR1 SGHRS, CDR2 YFSETQ. The CDR3 is CASRDGVSSTDTQYF. As DNA, the CDR3 is TGCGCCAGCAGGGACGGAGTCTCTAGCACAGATACGCAGTATTTT.

V and J are TRBV4-2 and TRBJ2-1; the match to TRBD1 covers 9 bases. After removal of 1 base from V and 4 bases from J, the junction contained 11 bases not matched to a gene. This CDR3 region has 18 residues. Germline lookup yields CDR1 LGHNA and CDR2 YNFKEQ. CDR3 sequence reads: CASSQVSTGTGLYNEQFF. The CDR3, as DNA: TGTGCCAGCAGCCAAGTATCGACCGGGACAGGGTTATACAATGAGCAGTTCTTC.

The chain joins TRBV13 to TRBJ2-7; no firm D call. The length of the CDR3 is 14 residues. The germline V gene has CDR1 PRHDT and CDR2 FYEKMQ (reference sequence). Between the trimmed V and J ends, which lost 1 base and 2 bases, there was a span of 9 bases. The CDR3 nucleotides read TGTGCCAGCAGCTTAGCCAGGTCTCCCTACGAGCAGTACTTC. It yields the protein CASSLARSPYEQYF.

As for this clone: This same CDR3 is encoded by further DNA sequences in the sample. The J gene is TRBJ2-7, the V gene TRBV9; 11 bases fit TRBD2. The CDR3 is made up of 14 amino acids. Trimming took 3 bases from V and 3 from J; bases not matched to a gene: 2. CDR1 SGDLS and CDR2 YYNGEE come from the germline V gene. The CDR3 nucleotides read TGTGCCAGCAGCGGAACTAGCGGGAGCTACGAGCAGTACTTC. It encodes CASSGTSGSYEQYF.

This sequence joins TRBV6-5 and TRBJ2-3; D call uncertain. Germline V CDR1 and CDR2: MNHEY, SVGAGI. V lost 6 bases, J lost 1 base, and 11 bases lay in between. The CDR3 is made up of 14 amino acids. The CDR3: CASSPPGRTDTQYF. The CDR3 DNA is TGTGCCAGCAGCCCTCCCGGGCGCACAGATACGCAGTATTTT.

The rearrangement joins TRBV30 to TRBJ2-7, with D possibly called TRBD1 or TRBD2 (5 bases each). Germline V gene data show CDR1 as GTSNPN and CDR2 as SVGIG (reference sequence). The CDR3 is 15 residues long. V lost 6 bases, J lost 9 bases, and 27 bases lay in between. The CDR3 coding sequence is TGTGCCTGCCGAACGCCTGGGACCAACCCTACGGGGCAGTACTTC. Its protein is CACRTPGTNPTGQYF.

The V call is TRBV4-3, the J call TRBJ2-2; D call uncertain. V dropped 0 bases and J dropped 7 bases, with 6 bases sitting between them. CDR1 and CDR2 from the germline V gene are LGHNA and YSLEER. This CDR3 region has 13 residues. CDR3 sequence (DNA): TGCGCCAGCAGCCAAGATCGGGTCGGGGAGCTGTTTTTT. The encoded protein is CASSQDRVGELFF.

This clone was detected only a few times. V usage is TRBV7-9 and J usage is TRBJ2-7; TRBD2 matches at 13 bases. Trimming removed 2 bases from V and 0 bases from J; junction bases left unmatched: 4. Germline V gives CDR1 SEHNR, CDR2 FQNEAQ (reference sequence). CDR3 size: 17 residues. The CDR3 is CASSLTGTSGNSYEQYF. The CDR3 region has the DNA TGTGCCAGCAGCTTAACCGGGACTAGCGGGAACTCCTACGAGCAGTACTTC.

Comments on this clone: Other DNA sequences from this sample encode an identical CDR3 as well. The chain couples TRBV15 to TRBJ2-7; 11 positions match TRBD1. Germline V gene sequence: CDR1 LNHNV, CDR2 YYDKDF (reference sequence). With 5 bases clipped from V and 4 bases from J, the junction kept 1 base outside the gene matches. The CDR3 length is 13 residues. The CDR3 region is CATSRDRGYEQYF. The CDR3 nucleotides are TGTGCCACCAGCCGGGACAGGGGGTACGAGCAGTACTTC.